The 16 T cell receptor beta chains given below trace back to one sample, sequenced in a study of monozygotic twins with inflammatory bowel disease. TCRdb reprocessed the 5' RACE reads, keeping one entry per CDR3 protein, no DNA. The sample totals approximately 420,000 distinct CDR3 sequences; its top ten clones hold 2% to 3%. The sample was blood. All receptors come from a human donor with ulcerative colitis or Crohn's disease, or a healthy co-twin of an affected twin (not recorded which).

V usage is TRBV7-9 and J usage is TRBJ2-5. The length of the CDR3 is 13 residues. CDR1 and CDR2 from the germline V gene are SEHNR and FQNEAQ (reference sequence). Here the CDR3 reads CASRFTTQETQYF.

The rearrangement uses TRBV6-2 or TRBV6-3 and TRBJ1-1; the TCRdb D gene call, TRBD1, has no DNA to confirm it. This CDR3 contains 12 residues. Germline values: CDR1 MNHEY, CDR2 SVGEGT. CDR3: CASIGGYTEAFF.

The chain has TRBV12-3 or TRBV12-4 and TRBJ2-5; there is no DNA to check the TCRdb D call of TRBD2. The CDR3 sequence is 18 residues long. The CDR3 is CASSPRTSGLIGGETQYF.

The chain joins TRBV7-2 to TRBJ2-1. The V gene's germline CDR1 is SGHTA and CDR2 FQGNSA. The CDR3 runs 13 residues. CDR3 loop: CASSLTPYNEQFF.

This rearrangement joins TRBV20-1 to TRBJ1-1. Germline values: CDR1 DFQATT, CDR2 SNEGSKA (reference sequence). CDR3 length: 13 amino acids. The CDR3 loop reads CSARLTTVTEAFF.

The chain is built from TRBV19 and TRBJ2-5; TCRdb selects TRBD2, and the lack of DNA leaves this call unchecked. CDR3 length: 14 residues. Germline V lookup: CDR1 LNHDA, CDR2 SQIVND (reference sequence). CDR3 amino acids: CASSDSGSRETQYF.

The chain recombines TRBV20-1 with TRBJ1-6; TCRdb selects TRBD1, and the lack of DNA leaves this call unchecked. CDR1 and CDR2 (germline): DFQATT, SNEGSKA (reference sequence). This CDR3 spans 17 amino acids. This CDR3 is CSAPTQGTHSNNSPLHF.

The chain is built from TRBV5-1 and TRBJ2-5; TCRdb lists TRBD1, though no DNA is available to test this call. CDR1 and CDR2 from the germline V gene are SGHRS and YFSETQ. This CDR3 has 15 residues. This chain's CDR3 is CASSPGRAMGETQYF.

The chain uses TRBV20-1 and TRBJ2-5; TCRdb's assignment of TRBD2 cannot be checked, as there is no DNA. The CDR3 consists of 15 residues. Germline loops: CDR1 DFQATT, CDR2 SNEGSKA (reference sequence). CDR3 sequence: CSAKAGGGSQETQYF.

The chain carries TRBV29-1 and TRBJ2-1. This CDR3 has 14 residues. Germline CDR1 and CDR2: SQVTM and ANQGSEA. CDR3 region: CSSNQGNSYNEQFF.

The chain carries TRBV19 and TRBJ2-1. From germline, CDR1 is LNHDA and CDR2 SQIVND (reference sequence). There are 17 residues in the CDR3. The CDR3 spells CASSIDTGQGSYNEQFF.

This chain joins TRBV20-1 and TRBJ1-1; TCRdb names TRBD1, which stays unverified in the absence of DNA. There are 12 residues in the CDR3. CDR1 is DFQATT and CDR2 is SNEGSKA in the germline V gene (reference sequence). The CDR3 protein is CSASNPATEAFF.

This chain's CDR3 is CSATNTAQGEQYF. This rearrangement joins TRBV20-1 to TRBJ2-7; lacking DNA, the TRBD1 call made by TCRdb goes unchecked. Germline V gene lookup returns CDR1 DFQATT and CDR2 SNEGSKA (reference sequence). The CDR3 runs to 13 residues.

V usage is TRBV12-3 or TRBV12-4 and J usage is TRBJ2-3; without DNA, the TCRdb call of TRBD2 cannot be checked. The CDR3 extends over 16 amino acids. The CDR3 sequence is CASSYPLAGSTDTQYF.

The CDR3 region is CSVEERYEQYF. V and J are TRBV29-1 and TRBJ2-7. Germline CDR1 SQVTM, CDR2 ANQGSEA. The CDR3 sequence is 11 residues long.

The chain employs TRBV7-3 and TRBJ2-1; TCRdb proposes TRBD1, but this gene call is untestable without DNA. The CDR3 is 13 residues long. From germline, CDR1 is SGHTA and CDR2 FQGTGA. The CDR3 sequence: CASSSGVYNEQFF. The full variable domain, its missing parts supplied by reference TRBV7-3 and TRBJ2-1, is GAGVSQTPSNKVTEKGKYVELRCDPISGHTALYWYRQSLGQGPEFLIYFQGTGAADDSGLPNDRFFAVRPEGSVSTLKIQRTERGDSAVYLCASSSGVYNEQFFGPGTRLTVL.